Following are 11 T cell receptor beta chains from one sample sequenced in a study of T cell repertoires in cytomegalovirus infection. TCRdb reanalysed the reads using MiXCR and keeps one entry per CDR3 protein. This table has over 200,000 distinct CDR3 sequences, approximately 14% appearing once. The material sequenced was PBMCs. These receptors all come from a human donor in good health (CMV status not recorded). Some clones in this sample may be carry-over from other donors' samples.

This clonotype appeared many times. V and J are TRBV7-2 and TRBJ1-2; the match to TRBD1 covers 9 bases. This CDR3 has 14 amino acids. Germline V gene data show CDR1 as SGHTA and CDR2 as FQGNSA. V gave up 4 bases and J gave up 7 bases; unmatched junction bases: 7. CDR3 region: CASSYRDRVVGYTF. CDR3 sequence (DNA): TGTGCCAGCAGCTACCGGGACAGGGTTGTTGGCTACACCTTC.

This clonotype was detected only once. J is TRBJ2-2 and V is TRBV29-1; D could derive from TRBD1 or TRBD2 (6 bases each). V gave up 4 bases and J gave up 2 bases, with 14 bases separating them. There are 15 residues in the CDR3. Germline CDR1 is SQVTM and CDR2 is ANQGSEA. The chain's CDR3 is CSVGGGILNTGELFF. CDR3 DNA sequence: TGCAGCGTTGGAGGGGGGATCCTAAACACCGGGGAGCTGTTTTTT.

This clonotype showed up many times. This chain links TRBV5-4 with TRBJ2-1; D may correspond to TRBD1 or TRBD2 (5 bases each). V was cut by 4 bases and J by 0 bases, with 14 bases left in between. Germline assignment: CDR1 SGHNT and CDR2 YYREEE (reference sequence). This CDR3 comprises 16 residues. The CDR3 DNA reads TGTGCCAGCAGCCCGGACATGGGGAGCTCCTACAATGAGCAGTTCTTC. This sequence encodes CASSPDMGSSYNEQFF.

This sequence joins TRBV6-5 and TRBJ2-3, with 7 bases lining up with TRBD2. This CDR3 comprises 13 residues. J lost 6 bases, V lost 7 bases, and 7 bases had no gene match. CDR1 is MNHEY and CDR2 is SVGAGI in the germline V gene. This CDR3 reads CASKEPGGDTQYF. The DNA for the CDR3 is TGTGCCAGCAAAGAACCCGGGGGGGATACGCAGTATTTT.

The rearrangement links TRBV28 to TRBJ2-1; D is unclear. Between the trimmed V and J ends, which lost 4 bases and 2 bases, there was a span of 15 bases. The CDR3 totals 16 residues. The germline gives CDR1 MDHEN, CDR2 SYDVKM. CDR3 sequence reads: CASSSNPSLPYNEQFF. The CDR3 bases are TGTGCCAGCAGTTCTAATCCTAGTCTTCCCTACAATGAGCAGTTCTTC.

In its sample, this clonotype was seen many times. This sequence joins TRBV20-1 and TRBJ1-3; D might be TRBD1 (5 bases). The V end was cut by 2 bases, the J end by 4 bases, with 9 bases between. The CDR3 is made up of 13 amino acids. Germline V gene data show CDR1 as DFQATT and CDR2 as SNEGSKA (reference sequence). CDR3 residues: CSARWQGGNTIYF. The CDR3 DNA follows: TGCAGTGCTAGATGGCAGGGAGGAAACACCATATATTTT.

The chain carries TRBV20-1 and TRBJ2-3; TRBD2 matches 7 bases. J was trimmed by 13 bases and V by 3 bases; bases with no gene match: 10. Germline V gene data show CDR1 as DFQATT and CDR2 as SNEGSKA (reference sequence). CDR3 length: 12 amino acids. DNA of the CDR3: TGCAGTGCTAGGGCCGAGCGGGGAGGAAAGTATTTT. Encoded protein: CSARAERGGKYF.

A few counts support this clonotype. The rearrangement links TRBV7-2 to TRBJ2-5, with 7 nucleotides matching TRBD1. CDR1 and CDR2 (germline): SGHTA, FQGNSA. V was pared by 5 bases and J by 5 bases, with 5 bases of the junction left unmatched. The CDR3 is 13 amino acids. The CDR3 here is CASSTGQDETQYF. The CDR3 DNA is TGTGCCAGCAGCACTGGACAGGACGAGACCCAGTACTTC.

This clonotype was observed at least ten times. The V call is TRBV6-1, the J call TRBJ2-1; D possibly corresponds to TRBD2 (5 bases). The CDR3 runs to 14 residues. V was trimmed by 1 base and J by 9 bases, leaving 13 bases between them. Germline lookup yields CDR1 MNHNS and CDR2 SASEGT. The CDR3 DNA reads as TGTGCCAGCAGTGAAGTCCGGGGTTCTGGTGAGCAGTTCTTC. Its protein is CASSEVRGSGEQFF.

This clonotype was detected many times. The gene calls are TRBV7-8 and TRBJ2-3, with D perhaps TRBD1 or TRBD2 (5 bases each). The V and J ends lost 5 bases and 11 bases respectively, with 20 bases between them. This CDR3 region has 14 residues. CDR1 and CDR2 from the germline V gene are SGHVS and FQNEAQ. For the CDR3, the DNA is TGTGCCAGCAGCCCGGTCGTCTTGGGGACGGGGCAGTATTTT. It translates to CASSPVVLGTGQYF.

This clonotype came up many times. The chain is built from TRBV7-8 and TRBJ2-2, with TRBD2 identical over 7 bases. With V trimmed by 4 bases and J by 4 bases, 15 bases remained unmatched. The CDR3 runs 18 residues. Germline V gene data show CDR1 as SGHVS and CDR2 as FQNEAQ. CDR3 in amino acids: CASSSTGGWGLGTGELFF. For the CDR3, the DNA is TGTGCCAGCAGCTCTACCGGGGGGTGGGGATTGGGCACCGGGGAGCTGTTTTTT.